The text below deals with one T cell receptor (beta chain). Its target is not known. The sample belongs to a study of read filtering for tumor transcriptome and immune sequencing. Points from the study as a whole: Single-read clonotypes: about 82% of IR-seq clonotypes (around 3.5% of reads), 65% to 75% of RNA-seq clonotypes (roughly 45% of reads).

The library was built from about 0.4 ug RNA with molecular barcoded adaptors for alpha/delta and beta/gamma chains. TCRdb re-called the reads with MiXCR, one entry per CDR3 protein. The sample consists of around 140,000 distinct CDR3 sequences, approximately 13% of them appearing once. CDR1 ENHRY and CDR2 SYGVKD come from the germline V gene. V was pared by 1 base and J by 4 bases, with 5 bases of the junction left unmatched. There are 16 residues in the CDR3. Material: a population of CD138-negative cells sorted from bone marrow. This TCR derives from a donor at least 40 years old with multiple myeloma. The V gene is TRBV10-3, the J gene TRBJ1-1; 11 nucleotides match TRBD1. The CDR3: CAISEWTGGWGTEAFF. In nucleotides, the CDR3 is TGTGCCATCAGTGAGTGGACAGGGGGCTGGGGCACTGAAGCTTTCTTT.